What follows describes a single TCR beta chain. This sample's treatment: oral pan-JAK inhibitor, 5-10 mg twice daily. Those with alopecia areata gave lesional scalp punch biopsies and peripheral blood. Isolated RNA was reverse transcribed into cDNA used as the sequencing template. Profiled with immunoSEQ multiplex PCR; TCRdb holds only in-frame clones, not every one. Counted here are fewer than 200,000 clones, 58% occurring once; the ten biggest clones make up about a sixth. The data originate from a study of CD8+ T cells in alopecia areata. Source: CD4+ T cells sorted from blood, taken at approximately week 60, from a patient treated with tofacitinib. The TCR sequence derives from a human donor with alopecia areata.

Here the CDR3 DNA reads TGTGCCATCACGGGACAGAGTAGCTATGGCTACACCTTC. Its translation: CAITGQSSYGYTF. The genes are TRBV10-3 and TRBJ1-2, with TRBD1 matching over 7 bases. The V and J ends lost 7 bases and 4 bases, in that order; junction bases with no gene match: 6. Germline CDR1 ENHRY, CDR2 SYGVKD. The CDR3 length is 13 residues.